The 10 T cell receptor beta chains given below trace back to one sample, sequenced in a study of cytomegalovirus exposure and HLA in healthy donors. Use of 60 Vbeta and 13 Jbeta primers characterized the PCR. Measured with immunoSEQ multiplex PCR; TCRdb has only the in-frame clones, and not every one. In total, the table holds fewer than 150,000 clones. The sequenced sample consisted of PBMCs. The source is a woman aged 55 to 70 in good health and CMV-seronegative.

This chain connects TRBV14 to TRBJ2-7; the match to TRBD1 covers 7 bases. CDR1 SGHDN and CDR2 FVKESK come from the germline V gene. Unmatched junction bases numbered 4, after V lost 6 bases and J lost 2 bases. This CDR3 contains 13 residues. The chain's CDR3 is CASRRQGAYEQYF. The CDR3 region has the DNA TGTGCCAGCAGGCGGCAGGGGGCCTACGAGCAGTACTTC.

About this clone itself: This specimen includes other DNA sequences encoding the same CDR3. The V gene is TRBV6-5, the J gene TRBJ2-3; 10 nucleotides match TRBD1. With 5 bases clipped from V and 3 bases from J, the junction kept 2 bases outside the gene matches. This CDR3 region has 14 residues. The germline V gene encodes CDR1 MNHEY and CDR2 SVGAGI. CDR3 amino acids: CASSRGQGTDTQYF. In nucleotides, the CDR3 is TGTGCCAGCAGTAGGGGACAGGGGACAGATACGCAGTATTTT.

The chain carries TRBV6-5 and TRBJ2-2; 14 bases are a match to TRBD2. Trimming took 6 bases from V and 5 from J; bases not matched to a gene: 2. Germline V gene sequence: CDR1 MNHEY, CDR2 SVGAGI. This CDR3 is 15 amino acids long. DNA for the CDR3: TGTGCCAGCAGAGGACTAGCGGGAGGTACCGGGGAGCTGTTTTTT. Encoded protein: CASRGLAGGTGELFF.

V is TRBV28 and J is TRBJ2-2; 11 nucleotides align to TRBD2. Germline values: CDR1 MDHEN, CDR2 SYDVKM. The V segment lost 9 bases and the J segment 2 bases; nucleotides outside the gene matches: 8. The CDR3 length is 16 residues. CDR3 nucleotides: TGTGCCAGTCACGATAGCGGGAGGGTAAACACCGGGGAGCTGTTTTTT. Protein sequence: CASHDSGRVNTGELFF.

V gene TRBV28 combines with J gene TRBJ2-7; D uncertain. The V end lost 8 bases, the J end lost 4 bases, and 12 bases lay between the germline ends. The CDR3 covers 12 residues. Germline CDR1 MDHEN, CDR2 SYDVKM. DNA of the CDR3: TGTGCCAGCGGCCTGGGCTCGTACGAGCAGTACTTC. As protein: CASGLGSYEQYF.

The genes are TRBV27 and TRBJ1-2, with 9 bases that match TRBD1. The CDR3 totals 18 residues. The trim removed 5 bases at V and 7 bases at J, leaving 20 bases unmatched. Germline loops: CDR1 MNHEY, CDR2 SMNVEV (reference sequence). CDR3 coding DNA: TGTGCCAGCAGTCCCAGTTCCTGGACAGGGGAGGGAAGAGGTGGCTACACCTTC. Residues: CASSPSSWTGEGRGGYTF.

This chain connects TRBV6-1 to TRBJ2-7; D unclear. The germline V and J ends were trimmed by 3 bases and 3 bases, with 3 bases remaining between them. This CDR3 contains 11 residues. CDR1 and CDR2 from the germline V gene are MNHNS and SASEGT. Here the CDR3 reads CASSDGYEQYF. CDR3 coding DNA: TGTGCCAGCAGTGACGGCTACGAGCAGTACTTC.

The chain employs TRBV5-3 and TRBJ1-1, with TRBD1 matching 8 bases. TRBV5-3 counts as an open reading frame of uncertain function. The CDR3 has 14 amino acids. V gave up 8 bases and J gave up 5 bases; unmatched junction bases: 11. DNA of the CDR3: TGTGCCAGTTTCCCCGGACAGGGAAGGACTGAAGCTTTCTTT. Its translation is CASFPGQGRTEAFF.

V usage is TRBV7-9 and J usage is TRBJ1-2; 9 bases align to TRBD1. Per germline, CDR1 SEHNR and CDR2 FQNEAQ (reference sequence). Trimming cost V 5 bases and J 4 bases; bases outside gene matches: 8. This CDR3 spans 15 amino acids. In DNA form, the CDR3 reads TGTGCCAGCAGCCTCGGACAGGGGAATAGCTATGGCTACACCTTC. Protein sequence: CASSLGQGNSYGYTF.

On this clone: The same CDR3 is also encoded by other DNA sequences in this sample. The CDR3 protein is CASSVGEGGNQPQHF. The DNA for the CDR3 is TGTGCCAGCAGCGTCGGAGAGGGGGGCAATCAGCCCCAGCATTTT. This sequence joins TRBV9 and TRBJ1-5, with a weak D call TRBD1 (6 bases). V lost 2 bases to trimming and J lost 2 bases, with 11 bases between them. The CDR3 totals 15 residues. Germline CDR1 reads SGDLS; CDR2 reads YYNGEE.